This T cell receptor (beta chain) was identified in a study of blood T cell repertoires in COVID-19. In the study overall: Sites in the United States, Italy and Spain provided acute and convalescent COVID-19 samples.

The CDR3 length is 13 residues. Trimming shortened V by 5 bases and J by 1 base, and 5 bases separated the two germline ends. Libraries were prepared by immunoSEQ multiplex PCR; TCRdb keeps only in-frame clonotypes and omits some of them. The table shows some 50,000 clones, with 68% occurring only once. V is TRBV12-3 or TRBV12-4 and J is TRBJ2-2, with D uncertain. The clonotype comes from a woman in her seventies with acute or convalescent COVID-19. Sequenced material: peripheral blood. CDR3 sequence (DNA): TGTGCCAGCAGTCCGGGGAACACCGGGGAGCTGTTTTTT. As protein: CASSPGNTGELFF.